Following are 22 T cell receptor beta chains from one sample sequenced in a study of T-cell reconstitution after alpha-beta-depleted transplantation in children. Unique molecular identifiers were used in preparing the TCRbeta library. TCRdb re-analysed the PCR reads in MiXCR, keeping a single row per CDR3 protein. Among about 170,000 distinct CDR3 sequences listed, 11% were seen once. The sequences come from PBMCs, collected before TCRalphabeta/CD19-depleted stem cell transplant. The source of these receptors is a boy aged 2 to 10 with acute myeloid leukemia, due to receive a stem cell transplant.

The sample holds many counts of this clonotype. The chain joins TRBV7-6 to TRBJ1-1; TRBD1 might be the D (5 bases). The germline CDR1 and CDR2 sequences are SGHVS and FNYEAQ. The CDR3 consists of 15 residues. V gave up 1 base and J gave up 1 base, with 10 bases separating them. This chain's CDR3 is CASSLGGGRNTEAFF. The CDR3 DNA follows: TGTGCCAGCAGCTTAGGGGGCGGTCGGAACACTGAAGCTTTCTTT.

This clonotype was seen many times. The chain has TRBV20-1 and TRBJ2-2; TRBD2 aligns across 11 bases. CDR1 and CDR2 from the germline V gene are DFQATT and SNEGSKA (reference sequence). The trim removed 5 bases at V and 7 bases at J, leaving 9 bases unmatched. The CDR3 is 15 residues long. CDR3 nucleotide sequence: TGCAGTGCTTCGTTAGCGGGAGGGCCTGTCGGGGAGCTGTTTTTT. This translates into CSASLAGGPVGELFF.

This clonotype was counted ten times or more. In nucleotides, the CDR3 is TGCGCCAGCAGCTGGGACAGTCGCTCTGGAAACACCATATATTTT. Its protein is CASSWDSRSGNTIYF. This rearrangement joins TRBV5-1 to TRBJ1-3; 7 bases fit TRBD1. V lost 3 bases, J lost 0 bases, and 3 bases stayed unmatched. CDR1 and CDR2 from the germline V gene are SGHRS and YFSETQ. The CDR3 length is 15 residues.

This clonotype has ten or more counts. This chain connects TRBV9 to TRBJ2-5, with D maybe TRBD1 (5 bases). The germline gives CDR1 SGDLS, CDR2 YYNGEE. The V end lost 0 bases, the J end lost 2 bases, and 8 bases lay between the germline ends. The CDR3 consists of 14 residues. Written as DNA, the CDR3 is TGTGCCAGCAGCGTAGGACAGCAGCAAGAGACCCAGTACTTC. It codes for CASSVGQQQETQYF.

Ten or more counts support this clonotype. V and J are TRBV29-1 and TRBJ1-1; D is uncertain. There are 12 residues in the CDR3. V dropped 1 base and J dropped 10 bases, with 13 bases sitting between them. Per germline, CDR1 SQVTM and CDR2 ANQGSEA. The CDR3 protein is CSVEVSYLGAFF. The CDR3 DNA follows: TGCAGCGTTGAAGTGTCCTACCTCGGAGCTTTCTTT. Filled out from reference TRBV29-1 and TRBJ1-1, the complete variable domain reads SAVISQKPSRDICQRGTSLTIQCQVDSQVTMMFWYRQQPGQSLTLIATANQGSEATYESGFVIDKFPISRPNLTFSTLTVSNMSPEDSSIYLCSVEVSYLGAFFGQGTRLTVV.

V usage is TRBV29-1 and J usage is TRBJ2-5; TRBD1 aligns across 9 bases. The V and J ends lost 7 bases and 5 bases, in that order; junction bases with no gene match: 2. Per the germline V gene, CDR1 is SQVTM and CDR2 is ANQGSEA. There are 11 residues in the CDR3. CDR3 DNA sequence: TGCAGCGGACAGGGGGGGGAGACCCAGTACTTC. Translation: CSGQGGETQYF.

V gene TRBV20-1 combines with J gene TRBJ2-3; TRBD2 matches 11 bases. This CDR3 contains 13 residues. Germline values: CDR1 DFQATT, CDR2 SNEGSKA (reference sequence). DNA of the CDR3: TGCAGCCCGGGACTAGCGGCACCCAATACGCAGTATTTT. Translation gives CSPGLAAPNTQYF.

Ten or more counts support this clonotype. This chain uses TRBV12-3 or TRBV12-4 with TRBJ2-3, with 12 bases identical to TRBD2. V gave up 4 bases and J gave up 10 bases; unmatched junction bases: 9. This CDR3 comprises 15 residues. CDR3 nucleotide sequence: TGTGCCAGCAGTTACCTAGCGGGAGGGGGCAGGGCGCAGTATTTT. The encoded protein is CASSYLAGGGRAQYF.

This clonotype showed up many times. The chain has TRBV6-1 and TRBJ2-7; D gene unclear. CDR1 and CDR2 (germline): MNHNS, SASEGT. CDR3 size: 11 residues. Trimming took off 4 bases at V and 0 bases at J, with 1 base between the two ends. This chain's CDR3 is CASSASYEQYV. In DNA, the CDR3 is TGTGCCAGCAGTGCCTCCTACGAGCAGTACGTC.

This clonotype has ten or more counts. The chain recombines TRBV5-5 with TRBJ1-3; D not certain. CDR1 is SGHKS, CDR2 YYEKEE, per germline (reference sequence). The CDR3 extends over 14 amino acids. V was clipped by 4 bases and J by 1 base, with 9 bases between them. In DNA, the CDR3 is TGTGCCAGCAGCCCCGGAGTATCTGGAAACACCATATATTTT. It codes for CASSPGVSGNTIYF. The entire variable domain, with the rest obtained from reference TRBV5-5 and TRBJ1-3, is as follows: DAGVTQSPTHLIKTRGQQVTLRCSPISGHKSVSWYQQVLGQGPQFIFQYYEKEERGRGNFPDRFSARQFPNYSSELNVNALLLGDSALYLCASSPGVSGNTIYFGEGSWLTVV.

This clonotype was counted at least ten times. J is TRBJ2-1 and V is TRBV2; weak D call: TRBD2 (6 bases). The CDR3 consists of 12 residues. Per germline, CDR1 SNHLY and CDR2 FYNNEI. V was cut by 7 bases and J by 8 bases, with 12 bases left in between. The DNA of the CDR3 is TGTGCCAGCACCAGGGCTAGCGATGAGCAGTTCTTC. Translation: CASTRASDEQFF.

Worth noting for this clonotype: A junction boundary mismatches the germline segment, possibly from a read error. The rearrangement uses TRBV20-1 and TRBJ1-3, with 9 bases that match TRBD1. CDR3 size: 17 residues. The V gene's germline CDR1 is DFQATT and CDR2 SNEGSKA (reference sequence). The CDR3 reads CCAEGAYRGQSGNTIYF. The CDR3 DNA sequence: TGCTGTGCTGAGGGGGCTTACAGGGGGCAATCCGGAAACACCATATATTTT.

This clonotype was recorded many times. This may arise from a read error, as a much more abundant clone is one base away. V gene TRBV7-8 combines with J gene TRBJ2-2; TRBD1 matches 10 bases. CDR1 is SGHVS and CDR2 is FQNEAQ in the germline V gene. CDR3 length: 14 residues. The CDR3, as DNA: TGTGCCATCAGCTTAGGGACAGGGGTCGGGGAGCTGTTTTTT. The encoded protein is CAISLGTGVGELFF.

This clonotype was observed many times. This chain uses TRBV18 with TRBJ1-1; 9 positions match TRBD1. Germline V gene sequence: CDR1 KGHSH, CDR2 LQKENI. V gave up 2 bases and J gave up 0 bases; unmatched junction bases: 4. The CDR3 loop spans 16 amino acids. CDR3 sequence: CASSPGTGRVNTEAFF. CDR3 sequence (DNA): TGTGCCAGCTCACCAGGGACAGGGAGGGTGAACACTGAAGCTTTCTTT.

In this sample, this clonotype turned up many times. The CDR3 loop is CSARDGTSYGYTF. CDR3 sequence (DNA): TGCAGTGCTAGGGACGGGACCTCCTATGGCTACACCTTC. V is TRBV20-1 and J is TRBJ1-2, with a weak D call TRBD1 (5 bases). CDR3 length: 13 amino acids. The germline CDR1 and CDR2 sequences are DFQATT and SNEGSKA (reference sequence). The V end was cut by 3 bases, the J end by 4 bases, with 12 bases between.

CDR3 region: CATSKVPPTNGGADTQYF. The CDR3 DNA sequence: TGTGCCACCAGCAAGGTCCCCCCCACTAACGGGGGCGCAGATACGCAGTATTTT. The rearrangement links TRBV15 to TRBJ2-3, with D tentatively TRBD1 or TRBD2 (6 bases each). This CDR3 has 18 amino acids. Between the trimmed V and J ends, which lost 4 bases and 4 bases, there was a span of 24 bases. CDR1 is LNHNV and CDR2 is YYDKDF in the germline V gene (reference sequence).

This clonotype was counted ten times or more. V is TRBV10-1 and J is TRBJ2-5, with 9 nucleotides matching TRBD2. This CDR3 has 16 amino acids. Germline assignment: CDR1 WNHNN and CDR2 SYGVQD (reference sequence). Germline trimming cut 5 bases from V and 5 bases from J; bases unmatched to any gene: 12. The DNA of the CDR3 is TGCGCCAGCAGTTCCAGTGAGACTAGCGGTGGGGAGACCCAGTACTTC. Encoded protein: CASSSSETSGGETQYF.

This clonotype was detected ten times or more. This chain joins TRBV5-1 and TRBJ2-2, with TRBD2 as a possible D gene (5 bases). Trimming pared 4 bases from V and 0 bases from J, leaving 7 bases between. This CDR3 spans 14 amino acids. Germline CDR1 SGHRS, CDR2 YFSETQ. DNA for the CDR3: TGCGCCAGCAGCCCCGGGACGAACACCGGGGAGCTGTTTTTT. As protein: CASSPGTNTGELFF.

This clonotype was recorded at least ten times. J is TRBJ2-7 and V is TRBV3-1, with 10 positions matching TRBD2. The CDR3 length is 17 residues. Trimming removed 2 bases from V and 0 bases from J; junction bases left unmatched: 7. Germline CDR1 LGHDT, CDR2 YNNKEL (reference sequence). In DNA form, the CDR3 reads TGTGCCAGCAGCCAAAACGGACTAGCGGTATACTCCTACGAGCAGTACTTC. Translated, it gives CASSQNGLAVYSYEQYF.

This clonotype was picked up many times. The chain carries TRBV6-5 and TRBJ2-1; TRBD2 aligns across 13 bases. The CDR3 is made up of 17 amino acids. J gave up 7 bases and V 2 bases, and 8 bases lay outside the gene matches. Germline V CDR1 and CDR2: MNHEY, SVGAGI. The CDR3 DNA sequence: TGTGCCAGCAGTTACCCGTCCGGGACTAGCGGGAAGAATGAGCAGTTCTTC. Translated: CASSYPSGTSGKNEQFF.

This clonotype came up many times. The chain employs TRBV28 and TRBJ2-3; weak D call: TRBD2 (6 bases). V lost 8 bases and J 4 bases, leaving 19 bases between the germline ends. Germline CDR1 reads MDHEN; CDR2 reads SYDVKM. The CDR3 consists of 15 residues. For the CDR3, the DNA is TGTGCCAGCTCTATGGCGGGGAAAGGCCCAGATACGCAGTATTTT. Amino acids: CASSMAGKGPDTQYF.

This clonotype was recorded many times. CDR3 amino acids: CASSLANRRGNQPQHF. CDR3 sequence (DNA): TGTGCCAGCAGCTTAGCCAACAGGAGGGGCAATCAGCCCCAGCATTTT. V gene TRBV7-8 combines with J gene TRBJ1-5; TRBD1 might be the D (5 bases). The germline gives CDR1 SGHVS, CDR2 FQNEAQ. This CDR3 spans 16 amino acids. Trimming took off 0 bases at V and 2 bases at J, with 11 bases between the two ends.